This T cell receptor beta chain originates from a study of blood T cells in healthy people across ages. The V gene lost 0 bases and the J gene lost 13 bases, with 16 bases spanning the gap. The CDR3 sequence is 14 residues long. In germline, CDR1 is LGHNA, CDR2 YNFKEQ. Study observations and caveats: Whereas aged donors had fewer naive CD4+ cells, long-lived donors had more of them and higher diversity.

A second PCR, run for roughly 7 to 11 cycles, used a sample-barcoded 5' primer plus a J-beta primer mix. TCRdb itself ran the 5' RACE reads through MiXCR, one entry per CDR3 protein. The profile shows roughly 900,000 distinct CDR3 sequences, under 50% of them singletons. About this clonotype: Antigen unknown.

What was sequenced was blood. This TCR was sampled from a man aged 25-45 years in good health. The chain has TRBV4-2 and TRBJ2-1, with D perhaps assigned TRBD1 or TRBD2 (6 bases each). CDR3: CASSQEGRGETQFF. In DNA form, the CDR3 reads TGTGCCAGCAGCCAAGAAGGAAGGGGGGAGACCCAGTTCTTC.